The 15 T cell receptor beta chains below all came from one sample that was sequenced in a study of cytomegalovirus exposure and HLA in healthy donors. Primers included in the PCR were 60 Vbeta and 13 Jbeta primers. Assay: immunoSEQ multiplex PCR; the TCRdb copy retains only in-frame clones and omits some. The profile shows 140,000 to 150,000 clones, roughly 72% of them singletons. The material sequenced was PBMCs. These receptors all come from a man between 40 and 49 years old in good health and CMV-seronegative.

The chain couples TRBV30 to TRBJ2-7; a weak D match, TRBD2 (5 bases). The CDR3 spans 12 residues. With 1 base removed from V and 4 bases from J, the gap between germline ends came to 8 bases. The germline gives CDR1 GTSNPN, CDR2 SVGIG (reference sequence). The CDR3 sequence: CAWSAEAYEQYF. CDR3 bases: TGTGCCTGGAGTGCGGAGGCGTACGAGCAGTACTTC. The full variable domain, with the rest looked up from reference TRBV30 and TRBJ2-7, is SQTIHQWPATLVQPVGSPLSLECTVEGTSNPNLYWYRQAAGRGLQLLFYSVGIGQISSEVPQNLSASRPQDRQFILSSKKLLLSDSGFYLCAWSAEAYEQYFGPGTRLTVT.

V usage is TRBV30 and J usage is TRBJ2-2; 8 positions match TRBD1. The germline V gene encodes CDR1 GTSNPN and CDR2 SVGIG (reference sequence). The CDR3 covers 14 residues. V was clipped by 7 bases and J by 2 bases; unmatched bases: 6. The CDR3 region is CASRQGPNTGELFF. The CDR3 DNA sequence: TGTGCCTCGAGACAGGGGCCTAACACCGGGGAGCTGTTTTTT.

The chain is built from TRBV14 and TRBJ1-2, with 8 bases identical to TRBD1. The CDR3 totals 14 residues. V shed 3 bases, J shed 2 bases, and the junction held 2 bases outside the gene matches. CDR1 SGHDN and CDR2 FVKESK come from the germline V gene. The CDR3 nucleotides are TGTGCCAGCAGCCAGACAGGGGTAAACTATGGCTACACCTTC. Protein product: CASSQTGVNYGYTF.

This chain joins TRBV11-2 and TRBJ2-7; 7 bases fit TRBD2. V gave up 4 bases and J gave up 12 bases; unmatched junction bases: 9. Germline values: CDR1 SGHAT, CDR2 FQNNGV. The CDR3 loop spans 12 amino acids. CDR3 sequence reads: CASSSRGGGTYF. For the CDR3, the DNA is TGTGCCAGCAGCTCGAGAGGCGGGGGTACGTACTTC.

This clone was seen a handful of times. The chain combines TRBV9 with TRBJ1-3; 8 bases line up with TRBD1. Germline CDR1 is SGDLS and CDR2 is YYNGEE. J gave up 2 bases and V 0 bases, and 7 bases lay outside the gene matches. This CDR3 contains 17 residues. The CDR3 loop reads CASSVGLGQGTGNTIYF. As DNA, the CDR3 is TGTGCCAGCAGCGTAGGACTTGGACAGGGCACTGGAAACACCATATATTTT.

This rearrangement joins TRBV5-1 to TRBJ2-7; 10 bases are a match to TRBD2. Germline CDR1 reads SGHRS; CDR2 reads YFSETQ. V shed 4 bases, J shed 3 bases, and the junction held 10 bases outside the gene matches. The CDR3 contains 16 residues. This CDR3 is CASSQDTIAGGYEQYF. Written as DNA, the CDR3 is TGCGCCAGCAGCCAGGACACGATAGCGGGGGGCTACGAGCAGTACTTC.

This clone was counted once. The chain employs TRBV4-1 and TRBJ2-2; 8 nucleotides align to TRBD2. Germline values: CDR1 MGHRA, CDR2 YSYEKL. This CDR3 has 18 amino acids. V lost 3 bases and J lost 5; bases outside the gene matches: 14. Here the CDR3 DNA reads TGCGCCAGCAGCCAGGACCCGGGACTAGGGTCCGCGACCGGGGAGCTGTTTTTT. Translated, it gives CASSQDPGLGSATGELFF.

This clone has a single count. The chain links TRBV6-5 to TRBJ1-3; D perhaps matches TRBD1 (6 bases). V dropped 5 bases and J dropped 4 bases, with 12 bases sitting between them. CDR3 size: 14 residues. Germline-derived CDR1 and CDR2 are MNHEY and SVGAGI. The DNA of the CDR3 is TGTGCCAGCAGTGAGGGGGTGGTAGGAAACACCATATATTTT. Amino acid sequence: CASSEGVVGNTIYF.

Only a few counts were recorded for this clone. The gene calls are TRBV27 and TRBJ2-7, with 9 positions matching TRBD1. Germline assignment: CDR1 MNHEY and CDR2 SMNVEV (reference sequence). The CDR3 sequence is 14 residues long. Germline trimming cut 2 bases from V and 6 bases from J; bases unmatched to any gene: 5. The CDR3 sequence: CASSLMGTGTEQYF. CDR3 coding DNA: TGTGCCAGCAGTTTAATGGGGACAGGGACCGAGCAGTACTTC.

This chain connects TRBV29-1 to TRBJ1-2; 7 nucleotides line up with TRBD1. Germline V gene data show CDR1 as SQVTM and CDR2 as ANQGSEA. The V and J ends lost 1 base and 0 bases, in that order; junction bases with no gene match: 5. This CDR3 spans 15 amino acids. CDR3 nucleotide sequence: TGCAGCGTTGAAGGGGACAGTACCCCTAACTATGGCTACACCTTC. Its translation: CSVEGDSTPNYGYTF.

The chain is built from TRBV14 and TRBJ1-2; tentatively, D is TRBD1 (6 bases). V was clipped by 0 bases and J by 5 bases, with 10 bases between them. This CDR3 contains 14 residues. Germline V gene lookup returns CDR1 SGHDN and CDR2 FVKESK. The CDR3 is CASSQDAGEYGYTF. CDR3 nucleotides: TGTGCCAGCAGCCAAGATGCAGGGGAGTATGGCTACACCTTC.

The gene calls are TRBV18 and TRBJ1-1; the D is unclear. Trimming removed 0 bases at V and 1 base at J, with 12 bases between. The CDR3 contains 16 residues. Germline CDR1 reads KGHSH; CDR2 reads LQKENI. CDR3 in DNA: TGTGCCAGCTCACCACCGGTTATAAACGGGAACACTGAAGCTTTCTTT. Protein product: CASSPPVINGNTEAFF. Complete variable domain (other parts from reference TRBV18 and TRBJ1-1): NAGVMQNPRHLVRRRGQEARLRCSPMKGHSHVYWYRQLPEEGLKFMVYLQKENIIDESGMPKERFSAEFPKEGPSILRIQQVVRGDSAAYFCASSPPVINGNTEAFFGQGTRLTVV.

The chain has TRBV11-2 and TRBJ2-3; 9 bases are a match to TRBD2. V trimming: 1 base; J trimming: 5 bases; junction bases outside the gene matches: 4. The CDR3 runs 15 residues. Germline lookup yields CDR1 SGHAT and CDR2 FQNNGV. The CDR3 DNA reads TGTGCCAGCAGCTTAGGGCGGGGGGGCCGAGATACGCAGTATTTT. Its protein is CASSLGRGGRDTQYF.

The rearrangement links TRBV21-1 to TRBJ1-2. TRBV21-1 is given as a pseudogene. The CDR3 length is 16 residues. For the CDR3, the DNA is TGTGCCAGCAGCAAAGAAGGAGTAGAGGGGAGGAATGGCTACACCTTC. Its protein is CASSKEGVEGRNGYTF.

This chain uses TRBV2 with TRBJ1-2; a weak D match, TRBD1 (5 bases). The germline V gene encodes CDR1 SNHLY and CDR2 FYNNEI. Between the trimmed V and J ends, which lost 3 bases and 4 bases, there was a span of 6 bases. CDR3 length: 12 amino acids. CDR3 sequence (DNA): TGTGCCAGCAGTGACGGGGGCTATGGCTACACCTTC. Protein: CASSDGGYGYTF.